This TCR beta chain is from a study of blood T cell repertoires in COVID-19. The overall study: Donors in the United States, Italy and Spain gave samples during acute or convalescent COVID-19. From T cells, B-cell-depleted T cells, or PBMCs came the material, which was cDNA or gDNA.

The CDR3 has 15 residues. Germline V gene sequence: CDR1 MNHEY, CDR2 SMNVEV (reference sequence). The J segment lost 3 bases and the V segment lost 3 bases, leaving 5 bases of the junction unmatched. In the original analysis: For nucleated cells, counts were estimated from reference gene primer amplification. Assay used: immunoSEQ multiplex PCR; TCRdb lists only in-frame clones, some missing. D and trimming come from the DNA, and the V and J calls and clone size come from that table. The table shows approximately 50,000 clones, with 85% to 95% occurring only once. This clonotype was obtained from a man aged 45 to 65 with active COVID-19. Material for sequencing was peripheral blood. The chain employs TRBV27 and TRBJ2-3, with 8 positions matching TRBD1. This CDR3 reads CASSFGRGRTDTQYF. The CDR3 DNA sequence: TGTGCCAGCAGTTTCGGCAGGGGGCGAACAGATACGCAGTATTTT.